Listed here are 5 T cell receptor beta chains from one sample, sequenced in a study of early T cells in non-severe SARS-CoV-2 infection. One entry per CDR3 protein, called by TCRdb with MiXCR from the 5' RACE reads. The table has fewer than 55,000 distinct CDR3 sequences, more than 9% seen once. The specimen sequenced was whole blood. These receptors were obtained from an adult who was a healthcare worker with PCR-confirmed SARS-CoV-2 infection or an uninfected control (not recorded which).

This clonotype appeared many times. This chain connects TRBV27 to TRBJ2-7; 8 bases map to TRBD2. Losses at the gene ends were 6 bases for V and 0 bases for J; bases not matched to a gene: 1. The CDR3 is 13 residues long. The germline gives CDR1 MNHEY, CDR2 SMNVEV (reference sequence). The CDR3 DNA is TGTGCCAGCAGGGGGACTAGCTCCTACGAGCAGTACTTC. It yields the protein CASRGTSSYEQYF.

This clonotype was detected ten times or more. The CDR3 is CASSSTMPSGEQFF. CDR3 sequence (DNA): TGCGCCAGCAGCTCGACTATGCCTTCGGGAGAGCAGTTCTTC. The chain is built from TRBV5-1 and TRBJ2-1; a possible D gene is TRBD2 (5 bases). Germline V gives CDR1 SGHRS, CDR2 YFSETQ. CDR3 length equals 14 residues. V lost 3 bases and J lost 10, with 17 bases in between. The full variable domain, completed using reference TRBV5-1 and TRBJ2-1, is KAGVTQTPRYLIKTRGQQVTLSCSPISGHRSVSWYQQTPGQGLQFLFEYFSETQRNKGNFPGRFSGRQFSNSRSEMNVSTLELGDSALYLCASSSTMPSGEQFFGPGTRLTVL.

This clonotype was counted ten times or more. Here the CDR3 DNA reads TGTGCCAGCAGCGGAGTAGCGGGAGGTTACAATGAGCAGTTCTTC. Translating it yields CASSGVAGGYNEQFF. The genes are TRBV3-1 and TRBJ2-1, with 10 nucleotides matching TRBD2. The CDR3 has 15 residues. With 5 bases clipped from V and 4 bases from J, the junction kept 5 bases outside the gene matches. Germline CDR1 and CDR2: LGHDT and YNNKEL (reference sequence).

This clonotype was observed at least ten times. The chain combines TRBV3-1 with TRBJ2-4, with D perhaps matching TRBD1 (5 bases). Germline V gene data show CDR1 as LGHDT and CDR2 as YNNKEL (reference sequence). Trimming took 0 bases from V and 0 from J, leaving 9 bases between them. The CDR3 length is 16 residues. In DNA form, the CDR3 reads TGTGCCAGCAGCCAAGATTACAGGCTAGCCAAAAACATTCAGTACTTC. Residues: CASSQDYRLAKNIQYF.

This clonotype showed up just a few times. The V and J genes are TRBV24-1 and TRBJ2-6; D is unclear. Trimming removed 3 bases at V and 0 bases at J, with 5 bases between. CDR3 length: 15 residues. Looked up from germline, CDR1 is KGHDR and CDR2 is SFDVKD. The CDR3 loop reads CATSDPSSGANVLTF. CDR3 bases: TGTGCCACCAGTGATCCCAGCTCTGGGGCCAACGTCCTGACTTTC.